This entry features one TCR beta chain sequence. The data originate from a study of blood T cell repertoires in COVID-19. As processed by the authors: Reference gene primer amplification gave nucleated cell count estimates. TCRdb keeps only in-frame clones here, not all; method: immunoSEQ multiplex PCR. From that table come the V and J calls and clone size; the DNA was used to work out D and trimming. Seen here are around 110,000 clones, roughly four fifths observed once, and the top ten hold less than 8%. Germline CDR1 and CDR2: MDHEN and SYDVKM. V dropped 6 bases and J dropped 9 bases, with 20 bases sitting between them. The CDR3 runs to 14 residues.

Sample: peripheral blood. The chain recombines TRBV28 with TRBJ1-2; the D gene is possibly TRBD1 (6 bases). This receptor was identified in a man aged 70-80 years with acute or convalescent COVID-19. CDR3 DNA sequence: TGTGCCAGCAGATACTCCGGGACACCCTCCAGCTACACCTTC. Translating gives CASRYSGTPSSYTF.